Shown below are 32 T cell receptor beta chains from a single sample sequenced in a study of cytomegalovirus exposure and HLA in healthy donors. With 60 Vbeta and 13 Jbeta primers, the PCR was carried out. Sequencing was performed with immunoSEQ multiplex PCR; in TCRdb, only in-frame clones are kept and a portion is missing. Its clone listing holds roughly 31,000 clones. Sequencing input: PBMCs. The receptors stem from a man between 25 and 39 years old in good health and CMV-seronegative.

Worth noting for this clone: The sample holds other DNA sequences that translate to the same CDR3. This chain uses TRBV6-4 with TRBJ2-2; 8 bases agree with TRBD1. Germline V gene data show CDR1 as MRHNA and CDR2 as SNTAGT. Trimming at V came to 6 bases and at J to 2 bases, leaving 2 bases not matched to a gene. CDR3 length: 14 amino acids. The chain's CDR3 is CASRGTGNTGELFF. The CDR3, as DNA: TGTGCCAGCAGAGGGACAGGAAACACCGGGGAGCTGTTTTTT.

The chain recombines TRBV6-5 with TRBJ2-2, with 8 bases identical to TRBD1. Per the germline V gene, CDR1 is MNHEY and CDR2 is SVGAGI. J was trimmed by 7 bases and V by 5 bases; bases with no gene match: 6. The CDR3 is 14 amino acids. DNA for the CDR3: TGTGCCAGCAGTCGAGACAGGGGTGGCGGGGAGCTGTTTTTT. This sequence encodes CASSRDRGGGELFF.

The J gene is TRBJ1-2, the V gene TRBV9, with D possibly being TRBD1 (5 bases). The CDR3 consists of 14 residues. V shed 4 bases and J shed 4 bases, with 14 bases lying between them. CDR1 and CDR2 (germline): SGDLS, YYNGEE. The CDR3, as DNA: TGTGCCAGCAGCAAGGGCGGGGACGCCTATGGCTACACCTTC. It codes for CASSKGGDAYGYTF.

The chain links TRBV15 to TRBJ1-5; D not certain. Germline values: CDR1 LNHNV, CDR2 YYDKDF (reference sequence). Trimming left V 0 bases short and J 14 bases short, with 11 bases between. The CDR3 loop spans 12 amino acids. For the CDR3, the DNA is TGTGCCACCAGCAGAGAGGCAACAGCAAAGCATTTT. Its translation: CATSREATAKHF.

For this clone: The final CDR3 position lacks the conserved phenylalanine or tryptophan, pointing to a likely read error. The chain has TRBV7-8 and TRBJ2-7, with 9 bases aligning to TRBD2. Per germline, CDR1 SGHVS and CDR2 FQNEAQ. The CDR3 is made up of 15 amino acids. V dropped 5 bases and J dropped 4; count of bases not matched to a gene: 9. This CDR3 is CASSHRREGGYEQYL. The CDR3, as DNA: TGTGCCAGCAGCCACCGGCGGGAGGGCGGGTACGAGCAGTACCTC.

CDR3 DNA: TGTGCCATCAGTGAGTCAATACCCGGGGATTCACCCCTCCACTTT. Its translation: CAISESIPGDSPLHF. The rearrangement links TRBV10-3 to TRBJ1-6; D ambiguous. This CDR3 contains 15 residues. The germline gives CDR1 ENHRY, CDR2 SYGVKD. Trimming took 0 bases from V and 8 from J, leaving 11 bases between them.

The chain recombines TRBV4-2 with TRBJ1-1; D is undetermined. The CDR3 contains 14 residues. Trimming stripped 3 bases from V and 7 bases from J, with 15 bases between. The V gene's germline CDR1 is LGHNA and CDR2 YNFKEQ. CDR3: CASSQSLTPLEAFF. CDR3 bases: TGTGCCAGCAGCCAGTCTCTCACTCCCCTTGAAGCTTTCTTT.

The genes are TRBV5-6 and TRBJ1-2; 7 bases map to TRBD1. Germline lookup yields CDR1 SGHDT and CDR2 YYEEEE. The CDR3 covers 13 residues. Germline trimming cut 3 bases from V and 3 bases from J; bases unmatched to any gene: 2. The CDR3 sequence is CASSSTGDYGYTF. Here the CDR3 DNA reads TGTGCCAGCAGCTCCACAGGGGACTATGGCTACACCTTC.

The chain recombines TRBV18 with TRBJ1-1; D is ambiguous. The CDR3 covers 12 residues. Germline lookup yields CDR1 KGHSH and CDR2 LQKENI. The V end lost 4 bases, the J end lost 4 bases, and 7 bases lay between the germline ends. The DNA of the CDR3 is TGTGCCAGCTCACGAGGCTTCACTGAAGCTTTCTTT. As protein: CASSRGFTEAFF.

Turning to this clone: Different DNA sequences within this sample yield the same CDR3. This chain uses TRBV6-1 with TRBJ2-1; D ambiguous. The CDR3 length is 15 residues. V dropped 1 base and J dropped 1 base, with 8 bases sitting between them. CDR1 and CDR2 from the germline V gene are MNHNS and SASEGT. The CDR3 here is CASSEGLVSYNEQFF. The CDR3 region has the DNA TGTGCCAGCAGTGAAGGGTTAGTATCCTACAATGAGCAGTTCTTC.

Here the CDR3 DNA reads TGTGCCACCACAGGGGCCAATGAGCAGTTCTTC. The encoded protein is CATTGANEQFF. The chain joins TRBV19 to TRBJ2-1; 7 positions match TRBD1. This CDR3 is built from 11 residues. J gave up 6 bases and V 10 bases, and 3 bases lay outside the gene matches. Germline V gene lookup returns CDR1 LNHDA and CDR2 SQIVND (reference sequence).

This chain connects TRBV4-2 to TRBJ2-2; D may be TRBD2 (5 bases). Per germline, CDR1 LGHNA and CDR2 YNFKEQ. With 4 bases removed from V and 6 bases from J, the gap between germline ends came to 15 bases. This CDR3 is built from 15 residues. CDR3 protein: CASSRGSDAAGELFF. CDR3 bases: TGTGCCAGCAGCCGAGGTAGCGATGCGGCCGGGGAGCTGTTTTTT.

This rearrangement joins TRBV4-3 to TRBJ1-6; TRBD1 matches 7 bases. This CDR3 has 18 amino acids. The V gene's germline CDR1 is LGHNA and CDR2 YSLEER. V lost 0 bases, J lost 5 bases, and 10 bases stayed unmatched. CDR3 amino acids: CASSQDPTGPTNNSPLHF. DNA for the CDR3: TGCGCCAGCAGCCAAGATCCGACAGGGCCAACTAATAATTCACCCCTCCACTTT.

This clone is identified as medium-sized from frequency. CDR3 amino acids: CASSPGEGAMNTEAFF. The CDR3 nucleotides read TGTGCCAGCAGCCCTGGAGAGGGAGCAATGAACACTGAAGCTTTCTTT. The J gene is TRBJ1-1, the V gene TRBV14; D not resolved. Germline V gene data show CDR1 as SGHDN and CDR2 as FVKESK. The V and J ends lost 4 bases and 0 bases respectively, with 15 bases between them. There are 16 residues in the CDR3.

J is TRBJ1-1 and V is TRBV6-5, with D uncertain. V was cut by 8 bases and J by 0 bases, with 13 bases left in between. Germline CDR1 MNHEY, CDR2 SVGAGI. The CDR3 runs to 14 residues. This chain's CDR3 is CASYSGVMNTEAFF. The CDR3 region has the DNA TGTGCCAGCTACTCAGGCGTGATGAACACTGAAGCTTTCTTT.

This rearrangement joins TRBV18 to TRBJ1-2, with D possibly being TRBD1 (6 bases). The CDR3 is 16 amino acids. Per germline, CDR1 KGHSH and CDR2 LQKENI. V lost 3 bases to trimming and J lost 4 bases, with 18 bases between them. The CDR3 here is CASSPLQGRTPYGYTF. DNA for the CDR3: TGTGCCAGCTCACCTCTCCAGGGGCGAACCCCCTATGGCTACACCTTC. The full variable domain, completed using reference TRBV18 and TRBJ1-2, is NAGVMQNPRHLVRRRGQEARLRCSPMKGHSHVYWYRQLPEEGLKFMVYLQKENIIDESGMPKERFSAEFPKEGPSILRIQQVVRGDSAAYFCASSPLQGRTPYGYTFGSGTRLTVV.

The chain has TRBV21-1 and TRBJ2-2; the DNA was not used to check the table's D call, TRBD1. TRBV21-1 is flagged as a pseudogene. This CDR3 comprises 15 residues. CDR3 residues: CASRYNRDNTGELFF. The CDR3 DNA sequence: TGTGCCAGCAGATATAACAGGGATAACACCGGGGAGCTGTTTTTT.

The rearrangement uses TRBV30 and TRBJ1-1; maybe TRBD1 (5 bases). V was pared by 4 bases and J by 2 bases, with 11 bases between. The CDR3 is 13 amino acids. Per germline, CDR1 GTSNPN and CDR2 SVGIG (reference sequence). In DNA form, the CDR3 reads TGTGCCTGGAAAAGCAGGGATAACACTGAAGCTTTCTTT. Translation: CAWKSRDNTEAFF.

This chain uses TRBV11-3 with TRBJ1-2; 7 bases agree with TRBD1. Trimming at V came to 6 bases and at J to 3 bases, leaving 10 bases not matched to a gene. Germline V gene data show CDR1 as SGHNT and CDR2 as YENEEA. This CDR3 region has 15 residues. As DNA, the CDR3 is TGTGCCAGCAGTCCCCGGGACAGACCTTACTATGGCTACACCTTC. This sequence encodes CASSPRDRPYYGYTF.

This rearrangement joins TRBV28 to TRBJ2-1; no definite D call. From germline, CDR1 is MDHEN and CDR2 SYDVKM. V shed 6 bases and J shed 0 bases, with 12 bases lying between them. This CDR3 comprises 15 residues. CDR3 protein: CASRDRRSSYNEQFF. The CDR3 DNA reads TGTGCCAGCAGGGATAGACGGAGCTCCTACAATGAGCAGTTCTTC.

The genes are TRBV6-5 and TRBJ1-1; a possible D gene is TRBD1 (5 bases). CDR1 is MNHEY, CDR2 SVGAGI, per germline. The CDR3 covers 14 residues. The V gene lost 8 bases and the J gene lost 8 bases, with 21 bases spanning the gap. This chain's CDR3 is CASSPRLQVSEAFF. In DNA, the CDR3 is TGTGCCAGCTCCCCCCGGTTACAGGTTTCAGAAGCTTTCTTT.

The rearrangement joins TRBV6-1 to TRBJ2-7; TRBD2 is a possible D gene (5 bases). CDR3 length equals 18 residues. Trimming pared 0 bases from V and 0 bases from J, leaving 18 bases between. Germline V gene data show CDR1 as MNHNS and CDR2 as SASEGT. The CDR3 protein is CASSEARVGGLSSYEQYF. In DNA form, the CDR3 reads TGTGCCAGCAGTGAAGCGAGGGTCGGAGGATTAAGCTCCTACGAGCAGTACTTC.

The chain uses TRBV7-2 and TRBJ2-3, with D tentatively TRBD2 (6 bases). The V gene lost 1 base and the J gene lost 3 bases, with 11 bases spanning the gap. CDR3 size: 15 residues. Germline V gives CDR1 SGHTA, CDR2 FQGNSA. In DNA form, the CDR3 reads TGTGCCAGCAGCTTAGGGAGGGAGATAACAGATACGCAGTATTTT. The encoded protein is CASSLGREITDTQYF.

The V and J genes are TRBV5-1 and TRBJ1-2; no clear D. Trimming pared 5 bases from V and 5 bases from J, leaving 16 bases between. The germline gives CDR1 SGHRS, CDR2 YFSETQ. The CDR3 extends over 14 amino acids. This chain's CDR3 is CASSVRTEGYGYTF. The CDR3, as DNA: TGCGCCAGCAGTGTCCGGACGGAGGGTTATGGCTACACCTTC.

The chain uses TRBV11-3 and TRBJ2-5; weak D call: TRBD1 (6 bases). CDR3 size: 13 residues. The germline V and J ends were trimmed by 8 bases and 4 bases, with 14 bases remaining between them. CDR1 and CDR2 (germline): SGHNT, YENEEA. Written as DNA, the CDR3 is TGTGCCAGCGACCAGGGGTTTACAGAGACCCAGTACTTC. It translates to CASDQGFTETQYF.

V is TRBV27 and J is TRBJ2-7; 7 bases map to TRBD1. V lost 8 bases, J lost 0 bases, and 4 bases stayed unmatched. This CDR3 region has 13 residues. Germline assignment: CDR1 MNHEY and CDR2 SMNVEV (reference sequence). The CDR3 spells CASRDSFSYEQYF. CDR3 sequence (DNA): TGTGCCAGCCGGGACAGCTTCTCCTACGAGCAGTACTTC.

The rearrangement links TRBV6-5 to TRBJ1-1; TRBD1 might be the D (6 bases). V lost 11 bases and J lost 4, with 14 bases in between. The CDR3 consists of 12 residues. From germline, CDR1 is MNHEY and CDR2 SVGAGI. CDR3 coding DNA: TGTGCCGCTTCGGTACAGGGCACTGAAGCTTTCTTT. Amino acids: CAASVQGTEAFF.

The chain joins TRBV19 to TRBJ2-5, with D perhaps matching TRBD1 (6 bases). The CDR3 contains 15 residues. Trimming took 3 bases from V and 4 from J, leaving 15 bases between them. Germline V CDR1 and CDR2: LNHDA, SQIVND (reference sequence). CDR3 DNA: TGTGCCAGTAGTATGGGGGCTGGGTTTCGAGAGACCCAGTACTTC. This encodes CASSMGAGFRETQYF. Based on the CDR3 plus reference TRBV19 and TRBJ2-5, the full variable domain is DGGITQSPKYLFRKEGQNVTLSCEQNLNHDAMYWYRQDPGQGLRLIYYSQIVNDFQKGDIAEGYSVSREKKESFPLTVTSAQKNPTAFYLCASSMGAGFRETQYFGPGTRLLVL.

The rearrangement links TRBV13 to TRBJ2-7; 7 positions match TRBD2. Germline V lookup: CDR1 PRHDT, CDR2 FYEKMQ (reference sequence). With 3 bases clipped from V and 5 bases from J, the junction kept 7 bases outside the gene matches. The CDR3 is 14 residues long. CDR3 sequence reads: CASSFGTMRDEQYF. CDR3 sequence (DNA): TGTGCCAGCAGCTTCGGGACTATGCGCGACGAGCAGTACTTC.

The gene calls are TRBV29-1 and TRBJ2-7, with D possibly being TRBD2 (5 bases). The V gene's germline CDR1 is SQVTM and CDR2 ANQGSEA. V was clipped by 7 bases and J by 0 bases, with 13 bases between them. This CDR3 region has 13 residues. In nucleotides, the CDR3 is TGCAGCGCTGAGGACTGGGGCTCCTACGAGCAGTACTTC. It codes for CSAEDWGSYEQYF.

Measured by frequency, this clone is medium-sized. The J gene is TRBJ2-1, the V gene TRBV2; TRBD1 might be the D (6 bases). Germline V gene lookup returns CDR1 SNHLY and CDR2 FYNNEI. With 6 bases removed from V and 5 bases from J, the gap between germline ends came to 8 bases. The CDR3 is 12 residues long. The CDR3 coding sequence is TGTGCCAGCAGGGGGGACAACAATGAGCAGTTCTTC. Protein product: CASRGDNNEQFF.

The chain couples TRBV23-1 to TRBJ2-3; the D gene is possibly TRBD1 (6 bases). TRBV23-1 qualifies as an ORF whose function is uncertain. CDR3 length: 17 residues. With 9 bases removed from V and 0 bases from J, the gap between germline ends came to 22 bases. The CDR3 reads CARIYLLTGISTDTQYF. CDR3 coding DNA: TGCGCCAGAATTTACCTACTTACAGGGATAAGCACAGATACGCAGTATTTT.